The 9 T cell receptor beta chains below all came from one sample that was sequenced in a study of CD4 T cells in relation to SARS-CoV-2 and coronaviruses. The unexposed donors gave CD4+ T cells in about 2010-2019, prior to COVID-19. Method: immunoSEQ multiplex PCR; TCRdb's copy keeps in-frame clones and lacks some. This table has about 59,000 clones, roughly 85% appearing once. Source material: memory CD4+ T cells from PBMCs. These receptors originate from a human donor in good health.

The rearrangement uses TRBV11-2 and TRBJ2-3; 9 bases match TRBD1. This CDR3 region has 17 residues. Germline loops: CDR1 SGHAT, CDR2 FQNNGV. With 1 base clipped from V and 1 base from J, the junction kept 6 bases outside the gene matches. The CDR3 nucleotides are TGTGCCAGCAGCTTAGGCACAGGGGGCTCGGGCACAGATACGCAGTATTTT. This codes for CASSLGTGGSGTDTQYF.

This chain uses TRBV19 with TRBJ1-6; D not resolved. V lost 4 bases to trimming and J lost 8 bases, with 21 bases between them. The CDR3 is 17 residues long. The germline gives CDR1 LNHDA, CDR2 SQIVND (reference sequence). The CDR3, as DNA: TGTGCCAGTAGTAGAGACCTCTCCGGCGGGAGGGATTCACCCCTCCACTTT. Translation: CASSRDLSGGRDSPLHF.

The CDR3 nucleotides are TGTGCCAGCAGCTCCGGGACTAGCGGAACAGATACGCAGTATTTT. Amino acid sequence: CASSSGTSGTDTQYF. The chain joins TRBV7-3 to TRBJ2-3, with 11 bases matching TRBD2. CDR3 length: 15 amino acids. V shed 4 bases, J shed 3 bases, and the junction held 3 bases outside the gene matches. Germline loops: CDR1 SGHTA, CDR2 FQGTGA.

CDR3 sequence (DNA): TGTGCCAGTAGTATGGGCGGGAGAAGCAATCAGCCCCAGCATTTT. It translates to CASSMGGRSNQPQHF. The gene calls are TRBV19 and TRBJ1-5; D not certain. V shed 3 bases and J shed 1 base, with 10 bases lying between them. This CDR3 spans 15 amino acids. The germline V gene has CDR1 LNHDA and CDR2 SQIVND (reference sequence).

The V gene is TRBV28, the J gene TRBJ1-4; 11 bases line up with TRBD1. Germline CDR1 reads MDHEN; CDR2 reads SYDVKM. CDR3 size: 14 residues. V lost 6 bases, J lost 9 bases, and 6 bases stayed unmatched. The DNA for the CDR3 is TGTGCCAGCAGAAAGGACAGGGGGCGTAAAAAACTGTTTTTT. Translating gives CASRKDRGRKKLFF.

The chain couples TRBV7-2 to TRBJ2-7; maybe TRBD2 (5 bases). V lost 5 bases to trimming and J lost 10 bases, with 12 bases between them. CDR1 is SGHTA and CDR2 is FQGNSA in the germline V gene. The CDR3 spans 11 residues. CDR3 nucleotide sequence: TGTGCCAGCAGCCGACCCGGGATCCAGTACTTC. As protein: CASSRPGIQYF.

The chain is built from TRBV5-1 and TRBJ2-3, with D tentatively TRBD1 or TRBD2 (6 bases each). The CDR3 is 14 residues long. Trimming cost V 5 bases and J 5 bases, with 15 bases left between them. Looked up from germline, CDR1 is SGHRS and CDR2 is YFSETQ. The CDR3 region has the DNA TGCGCCAGCAGGGGGGGCCAGGCGCAAGATACGCAGTATTTT. Its protein is CASRGGQAQDTQYF.

The CDR3 sequence is CASSPTGAVYEQYF. The CDR3 nucleotides read TGTGCCAGCAGCCCCACAGGGGCTGTGTACGAGCAGTACTTC. The chain carries TRBV7-8 and TRBJ2-7; 7 nucleotides line up with TRBD1. Germline trimming cut 5 bases from V and 4 bases from J; bases unmatched to any gene: 8. The CDR3 runs to 14 residues. Germline assignment: CDR1 SGHVS and CDR2 FQNEAQ.

The chain links TRBV7-8 to TRBJ2-6, with unresolved D. Looked up from germline, CDR1 is SGHVS and CDR2 is FQNEAQ. The CDR3 loop spans 16 amino acids. The V end lost 2 bases, the J end lost 0 bases, and 8 bases lay between the germline ends. In nucleotides, the CDR3 is TGTGCCAGCAGCTTACCAGAATACTCTGGGGCCAACGTCCTGACTTTC. Translation gives CASSLPEYSGANVLTF.